This TCR beta chain comes out of a study of regulatory T cells in long-lasting Graves disease. Study conclusions and caveats: New patients shared more than 950 public clonotypes, and persistent patients shared more, with 2,741. Under persistent disease, TRBV28, TRBJ1-2 and TRBJ2-5 were used preferentially.

The CDR3 runs to 17 residues. V shed 3 bases, J shed 3 bases, and the junction held 11 bases outside the gene matches. This clonotype was picked up many times. Its antigen is not known. Time point specified: persistent/refractory GD, antithyroid drugs over 5 years with positive TRAb. There was RNA extracted from PBMCs, and the TCR library was made from it. HTBI primers from iRepertoire and Arm-PCR of CDR3 regions yielded the TCR beta libraries. TCRdb re-analysed the multiplex PCR reads in MiXCR, keeping a single row per CDR3 protein. The sample lists roughly 400,000 distinct CDR3 sequences, around a fifth occurring once.

This sequence was found in a female donor with Graves disease. Sample: peripheral blood mononuclear cells (PBMCs), taken when the disease was refractory, from a patient treated with antithyroid drugs. The gene calls are TRBV12-3 or TRBV12-4 and TRBJ2-7; TRBD1 aligns across 10 bases. The CDR3 bases are TGTGCCAGCAGTTTCGACAGGGGGCCTTCACTATTCTACGAGCAGTACTTC. It encodes CASSFDRGPSLFYEQYF.